The clone carrying this T cell receptor beta chain was detected once. The data were taken from a study of blood T cell repertoires in COVID-19. CDR1 and CDR2 (germline): LNHDA, SQIVND (reference sequence). This CDR3 contains 14 residues. The V gene end was trimmed by 6 bases and the J gene end by 4 bases; junction bases not matched to a gene: 7. Sequencing used immunoSEQ multiplex PCR; TCRdb keeps in-frame clones, though not all of them. The sample yields 150,000 to 200,000 clones, 87% seen once. The sequence came from a human donor with acute COVID-19. The donor label of this sample is uncertain. The sequenced sample consisted of PBMCs or T cells enriched from blood (not recorded which). The rearrangement uses TRBV19 and TRBJ1-1; the match to TRBD1 covers 8 bases. The CDR3 is CASSTGTGSTEAFF. The CDR3 DNA reads TGTGCCAGTAGCACCGGGACAGGATCCACTGAAGCTTTCTTT.